Sequencing of this T cell receptor beta chain was carried out in a study of radiation and T cells in renal cell carcinoma. Time point here: blood 2 weeks post-SBRT. Treatment specified: 15 Gy SBRT to primary tumor, nephrectomy 4 weeks later. After SBRT, blood was collected at 2 and 4 weeks, plus baseline. J gave up 7 bases and V 5 bases, and 2 bases lay outside the gene matches. The CDR3 runs to 12 residues. Germline V gene sequence: CDR1 SNHLY, CDR2 FYNNEI. Some clones are missing from TCRdb's copy, which holds only in-frame ones; the method was immunoSEQ multiplex PCR. There are 100,000 to 150,000 clones in the sample; about four fifths occur only once, and 4.5% to 7% lies in the top ten. The table lists this clone with a few counts.

Here the sequenced sample was blood, taken from a patient whose treatment included radiotherapy and nephrectomy. The clonotype was recovered from a man aged 50-59 years with renal cell carcinoma. The V call is TRBV2, the J call TRBJ1-2, with 9 nucleotides matching TRBD1. The CDR3: CASSPDRGGYTF. The CDR3 DNA follows: TGTGCCAGCAGTCCGGACAGGGGTGGCTACACCTTC.